This section outlines one T cell receptor (beta chain) sequence together with its context. Its antigen remains unknown. TCRdb independently ran MiXCR on the reads; one entry per CDR3 protein. The sample consists of roughly 630,000 distinct CDR3 sequences, roughly 26% of them appearing once. Germline assignment: CDR1 SQVTM and CDR2 ANQGSEA. V dropped 4 bases and J dropped 1 base, with 7 bases sitting between them. CDR3 length: 12 amino acids. These data originate in a study of T cell repertoires in cytomegalovirus infection. Findings and caveats of the study: HLA-C-restricted CMV clonotypes gave the most frequent clonotype in two of eight donors.

Specimen: CD8+ T cells from PBMCs. V and J are TRBV29-1 and TRBJ1-1, with D hard to call. This receptor was taken from a human donor in good health (CMV status not recorded). Some clones in this sample may be carry-over from other donors' samples. The CDR3 reads CSVAHTNTEAFF. DNA of the CDR3: TGCAGCGTTGCGCACACGAACACTGAAGCTTTCTTT.